This T cell receptor beta chain was documented in a study of T cell repertoires in cytomegalovirus infection. Regarding the study as a whole: Clonotype analysis showed dominance of the ex vivo response by HLA-C-restricted CMV-specific TCR beta clonotypes.

Trimming removed 2 bases at V and 7 bases at J, with 12 bases between. This CDR3 has 13 amino acids. Germline loops: CDR1 MNHNY, CDR2 SVGAGI (reference sequence). Note on this clonotype: The antigen remains undetermined.

Each CDR3 protein gets one entry after TCRdb re-called the reads with MiXCR. Here the sample spans about 830,000 distinct CDR3 sequences, approximately 29% being singletons. The chain combines TRBV6-6 with TRBJ2-7; no reliable D call. This material consisted of cultured CD8+ T cells from PBMCs, taken from culture after CMV antigen stimulation. This clonotype was obtained from a human donor in good health (CMV status not recorded). Some clones in this sample may be carry-over from other donors' samples. The CDR3 nucleotides are TGTGCCAGCAGTTACAAGGGTCCGGAAGAGCAGTACTTC. As protein: CASSYKGPEEQYF.